Each of the 14 T cell receptor beta chains below was sequenced from the same sample in a study of T cell changes during pregnancy in multiple sclerosis. Only in-frame clones appear in the TCRdb table, and some are missing; sequencing was by immunoSEQ multiplex PCR. There are about 53,000 clones in the sample; around nine tenths occur only once, and around 0.49% lies in the top ten. The specimen comprised CD4+ T cells from peripheral blood mononuclear cells, sampled in the third trimester of pregnancy. All receptors come from a female donor with multiple sclerosis, enrolled in a pregnancy study.

This clone came up once. The gene calls are TRBV6-6 and TRBJ2-2, with D perhaps TRBD1 (6 bases). Germline CDR1 and CDR2: MNHNY and SVGAGI (reference sequence). Trimming left V 2 bases short and J 6 bases short, with 13 bases between. The CDR3 length is 15 residues. The DNA for the CDR3 is TGTGCCAGCAGTTACCCCCCAGGGGACGCCGGGGAGCTGTTTTTT. Translated, it gives CASSYPPGDAGELFF.

The rearrangement uses TRBV13 and TRBJ2-7; possible D gene TRBD1, 5 bases. From germline, CDR1 is PRHDT and CDR2 FYEKMQ (reference sequence). V was cut by 4 bases and J by 4 bases, with 17 bases left in between. The CDR3 loop spans 15 amino acids. DNA of the CDR3: TGTGCCAGCAGCTCCGGACCGGATACAGGATACGAGCAGTACTTC. Amino acids: CASSSGPDTGYEQYF.

The V call is TRBV7-3, the J call TRBJ1-2; weak D call: TRBD1 (6 bases). Trimming removed 7 bases from V and 0 bases from J, with 18 bases in between. The CDR3 runs 16 residues. Germline CDR1 reads SGHTA; CDR2 reads FQGTGA. This CDR3 reads CASISTPRGSNYGYTF. The CDR3 nucleotides are TGTGCCAGCATCTCGACACCAAGGGGGTCTAACTATGGCTACACCTTC.

V gene TRBV10-3 combines with J gene TRBJ2-1; the match to TRBD1 covers 7 bases. There are 17 residues in the CDR3. Germline CDR1 is ENHRY and CDR2 is SYGVKD. V trimming: 4 bases; J trimming: 1 base; junction bases outside the gene matches: 10. The CDR3 reads CAISGLPTGQSYNEQFF. In nucleotides, the CDR3 is TGTGCCATCAGTGGACTACCGACAGGGCAATCCTACAATGAGCAGTTCTTC.

The V and J genes are TRBV6-5 and TRBJ2-1; 9 nucleotides align to TRBD2. CDR3 length: 13 residues. With 6 bases clipped from V and 4 bases from J, the junction kept 1 base outside the gene matches. Per the germline V gene, CDR1 is MNHEY and CDR2 is SVGAGI. The CDR3 here is CASRTSGYNEQFF. In DNA form, the CDR3 reads TGTGCCAGCAGGACTAGCGGTTACAATGAGCAGTTCTTC.

This clone was picked up one time. DNA of the CDR3: TGTGCCTGGACTAGCGGCCAATCGGATACGCAGTATTTT. Protein product: CAWTSGQSDTQYF. The chain is built from TRBV30 and TRBJ2-3, with 7 nucleotides matching TRBD2. This CDR3 has 13 residues. The germline V gene encodes CDR1 GTSNPN and CDR2 SVGIG (reference sequence). Trimming removed 4 bases from V and 6 bases from J; junction bases left unmatched: 7.

With respect to this clone: A read error may account for a junction end that differs from germline. The chain uses TRBV7-7 and TRBJ2-5; the match to TRBD2 covers 9 bases. The CDR3 length is 11 residues. Germline-derived CDR1 and CDR2 are SSHAT and FNYEAQ (reference sequence). The CDR3 spells CASSGGETQYF. The CDR3 DNA reads TGTGCTAGCAGCGGGGGGGAGACCCAGTACTTC.

The J gene is TRBJ1-5, the V gene TRBV5-6; no clear D gene. CDR1 is SGHDT, CDR2 YYEEEE, per germline. This CDR3 has 14 amino acids. The ends were cut back, 1 base at V and 3 bases at J, with 8 bases in the middle. The CDR3 nucleotides are TGTGCCAGCAGCTTGAACTCGCCCAATCAGCCCCAGCATTTT. As protein: CASSLNSPNQPQHF. The full variable domain, completed using reference TRBV5-6 and TRBJ1-5, is DAGVTQSPTHLIKTRGQQVTLRCSPKSGHDTVSWYQQALGQGPQFIFQYYEEEERQRGNFPDRFSGHQFPNYSSELNVNALLLGDSALYLCASSLNSPNQPQHFGDGTRLSIL.

The V call is TRBV18, the J call TRBJ1-3, with D unresolved. CDR3 length: 12 amino acids. The germline V gene has CDR1 KGHSH and CDR2 LQKENI. V was clipped by 8 bases and J by 3 bases, with 8 bases between them. Here the CDR3 reads CASGEVGNTIYF. CDR3 in DNA: TGTGCCAGCGGGGAGGTTGGAAACACCATATATTTT.

The chain is built from TRBV29-1 and TRBJ1-2, with no clear D. The CDR3 is 12 residues long. V lost 5 bases, J lost 2 bases, and 9 bases lay in between. The germline gives CDR1 SQVTM, CDR2 ANQGSEA. In nucleotides, the CDR3 is TGCAGCGTTCCGGGGAAGAACTATGGCTACACCTTC. Residues: CSVPGKNYGYTF.

With respect to this clone: A junction boundary mismatches the germline segment, possibly from a read error. The V and J genes are TRBV6-1 and TRBJ2-7, with a weak D call TRBD2 (7 bases). This CDR3 is built from 16 residues. Germline CDR1 MNHNS, CDR2 SASEGT. The CDR3 coding sequence is TGTGCCAGCAGAGAAGTCCGTGCGGGGGCCCGCTACGAGCAGTACTTC. This encodes CASREVRAGARYEQYF.

This CDR3 reads CASSLGQVPYEQYF. The CDR3 DNA is TGCGCCAGCAGCTTGGGACAGGTTCCCTACGAGCAGTACTTC. V is TRBV5-1 and J is TRBJ2-7; TRBD1 is a possible D gene (6 bases). V lost 0 bases, J lost 2 bases, and 9 bases lay in between. The germline CDR1 and CDR2 sequences are SGHRS and YFSETQ. The CDR3 extends over 14 amino acids.

The chain combines TRBV2 with TRBJ1-3; unclear D gene. Trimming shortened V by 8 bases and J by 0 bases, and 20 bases separated the two germline ends. CDR1 is SNHLY and CDR2 is FYNNEI in the germline V gene. The CDR3 loop spans 17 amino acids. The CDR3 spells CASDSPGEPISGNTIYF. The CDR3 DNA follows: TGTGCCAGCGATTCCCCGGGAGAGCCAATCTCTGGAAACACCATATATTTT.

The chain uses TRBV27 and TRBJ1-6; weak D call: TRBD1 (6 bases). V gave up 0 bases and J gave up 4 bases, with 10 bases separating them. There are 16 residues in the CDR3. Germline CDR1 MNHEY, CDR2 SMNVEV (reference sequence). CDR3 bases: TGTGCCAGCAGTTTATCCCCGGACAGATATAATTCACCCCTCCACTTT. Residues: CASSLSPDRYNSPLHF.